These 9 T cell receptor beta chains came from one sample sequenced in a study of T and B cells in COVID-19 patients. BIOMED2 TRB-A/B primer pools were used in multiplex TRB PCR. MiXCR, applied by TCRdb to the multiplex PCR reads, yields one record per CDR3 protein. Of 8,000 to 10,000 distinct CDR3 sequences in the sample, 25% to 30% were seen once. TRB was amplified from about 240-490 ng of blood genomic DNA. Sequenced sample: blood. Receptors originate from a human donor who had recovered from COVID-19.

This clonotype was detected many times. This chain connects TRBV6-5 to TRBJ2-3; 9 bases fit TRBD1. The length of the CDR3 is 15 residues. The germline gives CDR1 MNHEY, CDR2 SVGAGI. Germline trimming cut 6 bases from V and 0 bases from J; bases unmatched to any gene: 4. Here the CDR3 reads CASSRGQGSTDTQYF. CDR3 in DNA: TGTGCCAGCAGCCGTGGACAGGGGAGCACAGATACGCAGTATTTT.

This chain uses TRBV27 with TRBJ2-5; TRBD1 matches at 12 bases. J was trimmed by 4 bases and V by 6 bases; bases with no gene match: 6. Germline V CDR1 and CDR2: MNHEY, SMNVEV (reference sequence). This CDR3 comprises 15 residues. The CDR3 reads CASRLGTGGGETQYF. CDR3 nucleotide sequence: TGTGCCAGCAGACTCGGGACAGGGGGCGGAGAGACCCAGTACTTC.

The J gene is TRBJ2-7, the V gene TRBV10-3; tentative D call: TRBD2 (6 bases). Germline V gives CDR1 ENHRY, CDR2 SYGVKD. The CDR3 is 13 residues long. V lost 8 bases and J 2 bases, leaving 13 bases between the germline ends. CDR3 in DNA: TGTGCCATCTCTGGCGGGGAGCCCTACGAGCAGTACTTC. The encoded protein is CAISGGEPYEQYF.

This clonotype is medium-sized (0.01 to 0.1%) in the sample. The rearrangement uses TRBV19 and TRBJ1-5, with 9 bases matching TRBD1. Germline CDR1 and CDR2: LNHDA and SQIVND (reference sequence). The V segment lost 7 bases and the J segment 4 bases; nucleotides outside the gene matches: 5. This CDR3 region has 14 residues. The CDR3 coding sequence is TGTGCCAGTAAGGACAGGGGCAAAAATCAGCCCCAGCATTTT. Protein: CASKDRGKNQPQHF.

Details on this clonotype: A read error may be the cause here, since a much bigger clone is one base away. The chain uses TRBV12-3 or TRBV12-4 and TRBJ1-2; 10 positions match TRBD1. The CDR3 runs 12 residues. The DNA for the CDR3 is TGTGCCAGCAGTGGGACAGGGGTCGGCTACGCCTTC. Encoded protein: CASSGTGVGYAF.

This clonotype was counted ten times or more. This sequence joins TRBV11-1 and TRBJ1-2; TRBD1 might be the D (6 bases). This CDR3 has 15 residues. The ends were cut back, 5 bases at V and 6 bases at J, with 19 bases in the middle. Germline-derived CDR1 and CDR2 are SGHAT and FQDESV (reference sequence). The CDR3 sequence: CASSGAGGGKDGYTF. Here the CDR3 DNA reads TGTGCCAGCAGCGGGGCCGGAGGGGGGAAGGATGGCTACACCTTC.

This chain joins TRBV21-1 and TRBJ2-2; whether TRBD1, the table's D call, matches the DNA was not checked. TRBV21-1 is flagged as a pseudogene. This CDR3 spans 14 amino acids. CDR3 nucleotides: TGTGCCAGCACCACCCGTGGGGGGTCCGGGGAGCTGTTTTTT. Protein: CASTTRGGSGELFF.

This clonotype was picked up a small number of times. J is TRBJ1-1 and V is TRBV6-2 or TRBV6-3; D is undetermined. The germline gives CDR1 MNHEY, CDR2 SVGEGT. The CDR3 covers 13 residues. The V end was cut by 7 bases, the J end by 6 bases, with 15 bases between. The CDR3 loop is CASKGSGVSEAFF. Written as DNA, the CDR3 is TGTGCCAGCAAGGGCAGTGGGGTTTCTGAAGCTTTCTTT.

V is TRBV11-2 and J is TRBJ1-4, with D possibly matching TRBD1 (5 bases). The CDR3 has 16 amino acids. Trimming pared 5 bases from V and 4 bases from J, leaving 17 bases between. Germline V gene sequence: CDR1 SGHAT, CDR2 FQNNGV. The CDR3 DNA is TGTGCCAGCAGCCCAGAGGGGACTGGGTTTAATGAAAAACTGTTTTTT. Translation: CASSPEGTGFNEKLFF.